This T cell receptor beta chain was captured in a study of shared clonotypes between healthy human individuals. All donors qualified as healthy HIV-negative adults and had experienced no recent acute infections or vaccinations. Germline loops: CDR1 MNHEY, CDR2 SMNVEV (reference sequence). The CDR3 spans 17 residues. J was trimmed by 2 bases and V by 2 bases; bases with no gene match: 9. DNA from unsorted PBMC was sequenced on ten immunoSEQ deep assay plates. Here immunoSEQ multiplex PCR was the method, and the copy in TCRdb shows in-frame clones only, minus some. The profile covers fewer than 550,000 clones, with around 79% appearing a single time and under 15% taken by the ten largest.

The source is a woman aged 40 to 50 in good health. Some clones in this sample may be carry-over from other donors' samples. The sequenced sample consisted of PBMCs. The chain links TRBV27 to TRBJ2-1; TRBD1 matches at 7 bases. The CDR3 DNA is TGTGCCAGCAGTTTACGAACCTATGGGACAGCCTACAATGAGCAGTTCTTC. It yields the protein CASSLRTYGTAYNEQFF.